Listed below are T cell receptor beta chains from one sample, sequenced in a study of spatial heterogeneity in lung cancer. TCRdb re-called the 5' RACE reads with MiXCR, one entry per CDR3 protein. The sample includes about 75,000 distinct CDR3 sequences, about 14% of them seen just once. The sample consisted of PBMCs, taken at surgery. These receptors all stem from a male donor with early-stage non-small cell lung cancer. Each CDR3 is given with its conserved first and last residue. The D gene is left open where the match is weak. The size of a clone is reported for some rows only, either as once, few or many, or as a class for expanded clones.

cdr3_nt: TGCGCCAGCAGCTTGACAAGGAACTCCTACGAGCAGTACTTC; cdr3_aa: CASSLTRNSYEQYF; d_call: NA; clone_size: many; v_call: TRBV5-1; j_call: TRBJ2-7
cdr3_nt: TGTGCCAGCAGCCCGCCCGGGACAGTTGAAGCTTTCTTT; cdr3_aa: CASSPPGTVEAFF; d_call: TRBD1; clone_size: NA; v_call: TRBV6-5; j_call: TRBJ1-1
cdr3_nt: TGCAGCGTCGGACTAGTGACCGGGGAGCTGTTTTTT; cdr3_aa: CSVGLVTGELFF; d_call: TRBD2; clone_size: many; v_call: TRBV29-1; j_call: TRBJ2-2
cdr3_nt: TGTGCCAGCAGTACCACAGGGCTCCGGCAGTTCTTC; cdr3_aa: CASSTTGLRQFF; d_call: NA; clone_size: NA; v_call: TRBV28; j_call: TRBJ2-1
cdr3_nt: TGTGCCAGTCAGGGACTAGCGTTTCCCTACGAGCAGTACTTC; cdr3_aa: CASQGLAFPYEQYF; d_call: TRBD2; clone_size: NA; v_call: TRBV19; j_call: TRBJ2-7
cdr3_nt: TGCGCCAGCAGCTCGACCCATGGGGACACTGAAGCTTTCTTT; cdr3_aa: CASSSTHGDTEAFF; d_call: NA; clone_size: many; v_call: TRBV5-1; j_call: TRBJ1-1
cdr3_nt: TGCAGTGCTTTAAAATCACCGGGAGCTTTCTTT; cdr3_aa: CSALKSPGAFF; d_call: NA; clone_size: many; v_call: TRBV20-1; j_call: TRBJ1-1
cdr3_nt: TGTGCCAGCAGTCTCCTAACCCGGGGGCGCATCCTACGAGAGCAGTACTTC; cdr3_aa: CASSLLTRGRILREQYF; d_call: NA; clone_size: few; v_call: TRBV27; j_call: TRBJ2-7
cdr3_nt: TGTGCCAGCAGCTTGGCAGTAAACTATGGCTACACCTTC; cdr3_aa: CASSLAVNYGYTF; d_call: NA; clone_size: NA; v_call: TRBV11-1; j_call: TRBJ1-2
cdr3_nt: TGTGCCAGCTCACCCGCCTTGGGCAGGGGTACTGAAGCTTTCTTT; cdr3_aa: CASSPALGRGTEAFF; d_call: NA; clone_size: NA; v_call: TRBV18; j_call: TRBJ1-1
cdr3_nt: TGCGCCAGCAGCCCCGGTGGGACTGGGGCCAACGTCCTGACTTTC; cdr3_aa: CASSPGGTGANVLTF; d_call: NA; clone_size: NA; v_call: TRBV5-1; j_call: TRBJ2-6
cdr3_nt: TGTGCCACCAGTGATTTGACGTCTAGCGGTACCCATGAGCAGTTCTTC; cdr3_aa: CATSDLTSSGTHEQFF; d_call: TRBD2; clone_size: few; v_call: TRBV24-1; j_call: TRBJ2-1
cdr3_nt: TGCGCCAGCAGCCAAGTGCGGACCGAGGACGAGCAGTACTTC; cdr3_aa: CASSQVRTEDEQYF; d_call: NA; clone_size: NA; v_call: TRBV4-1; j_call: TRBJ2-7
cdr3_nt: TGTGCCACCAGTGATCCCCGAGGGGCCTCCTACAATGAGCAGTTCTTC; cdr3_aa: CATSDPRGASYNEQFF; d_call: NA; clone_size: few; v_call: TRBV24-1; j_call: TRBJ2-1
cdr3_nt: TGTGCCAGCAGTGAGATGTGGGATCGAAACATTCAGTACTTC; cdr3_aa: CASSEMWDRNIQYF; d_call: NA; clone_size: few; v_call: TRBV2; j_call: TRBJ2-4
cdr3_nt: TGTGCCAGCAGCCCGGGATGGGACAGTTCCTACGAGCAGTACTTC; cdr3_aa: CASSPGWDSSYEQYF; d_call: TRBD1; clone_size: few; v_call: TRBV6-5; j_call: TRBJ2-7
cdr3_nt: TGTGCCAGCAGTCTCGACCTTGAAGCTTTCTTT; cdr3_aa: CASSLDLEAFF; d_call: NA; clone_size: NA; v_call: TRBV2; j_call: TRBJ1-1
cdr3_nt: TGTGCCAGCAGTTTTGCGGCCGTCGGGACCTACAATGAGCAGTTCTTC; cdr3_aa: CASSFAAVGTYNEQFF; d_call: NA; clone_size: NA; v_call: TRBV12-3/TRBV12-4; j_call: TRBJ2-1
cdr3_nt: TGTGCCAGCAGCGGTCAATTGGGAGCTTCCTACGAGCAGTACTTC; cdr3_aa: CASSGQLGASYEQYF; d_call: NA; clone_size: many; v_call: TRBV9; j_call: TRBJ2-7
cdr3_nt: TGTGCCTGGAGTGCCGGGACAGGGGTTGGCTACACCTTC; cdr3_aa: CAWSAGTGVGYTF; d_call: TRBD1; clone_size: few; v_call: TRBV30; j_call: TRBJ1-2
cdr3_nt: TGTGCCAGCAGCGTAGCTCTAGCTTGGAATGAGCAGTTCTTC; cdr3_aa: CASSVALAWNEQFF; d_call: NA; clone_size: few; v_call: TRBV9; j_call: TRBJ2-1
cdr3_nt: TGTGCCAGCAGTCAAAATTGGGGAGTGTATTTT; cdr3_aa: CASSQNWGVYF; d_call: NA; clone_size: many; v_call: TRBV6-2/TRBV6-3; j_call: TRBJ2-3
cdr3_nt: TGTGCCAGCAGTTTAGTAGCGGGAGGCCAGTACTTC; cdr3_aa: CASSLVAGGQYF; d_call: TRBD2; clone_size: few; v_call: TRBV12-3/TRBV12-4; j_call: TRBJ2-5
cdr3_nt: TGCAGTGCTAGAGTGGGGACGGTGAACACTGAAGCTTTCTTT; cdr3_aa: CSARVGTVNTEAFF; d_call: NA; clone_size: NA; v_call: TRBV20-1; j_call: TRBJ1-1
cdr3_nt: TGTGCCACCAGGGCGGACTGGGCAGATACGCAGTATTTT; cdr3_aa: CATRADWADTQYF; d_call: NA; clone_size: NA; v_call: TRBV15; j_call: TRBJ2-3
cdr3_nt: TGCGCCAGCAGCCAAGAGTTGGCCGCCTACGAGCAGTACTTC; cdr3_aa: CASSQELAAYEQYF; d_call: NA; clone_size: medium-sized; v_call: TRBV4-1; j_call: TRBJ2-7
cdr3_nt: TGCGCCAGCAGCCCTTCGCCGGAGGGGGCCCAAGAGACCCAGTACTTC; cdr3_aa: CASSPSPEGAQETQYF; d_call: NA; clone_size: few; v_call: TRBV5-1; j_call: TRBJ2-5
cdr3_nt: TGTGCCAGCAGCCCGGACGGGAACACCGGGGAGCTGTTTTTT; cdr3_aa: CASSPDGNTGELFF; d_call: NA; clone_size: few; v_call: TRBV12-3/TRBV12-4; j_call: TRBJ2-2
cdr3_nt: TGTGCCAGCAGTTACTCAAGCGGGATTAACAATGAGCAGTTCTTC; cdr3_aa: CASSYSSGINNEQFF; d_call: TRBD2; clone_size: few; v_call: TRBV6-2/TRBV6-3; j_call: TRBJ2-1
cdr3_nt: TGCAGCGTTGAAGGCAGCGGGGTCTCTGGAAACACCATATATTTT; cdr3_aa: CSVEGSGVSGNTIYF; d_call: NA; clone_size: NA; v_call: TRBV29-1; j_call: TRBJ1-3
cdr3_nt: TGTGCCAGCACCGATAAACTTGAGGTGGCCTACGAGCAGTACTTC; cdr3_aa: CASTDKLEVAYEQYF; d_call: NA; clone_size: few; v_call: TRBV4-2; j_call: TRBJ2-7
cdr3_nt: TGTGCCAGCAGTTACGGGCTACTACTTTACAATGAGCAGTTCTTC; cdr3_aa: CASSYGLLLYNEQFF; d_call: NA; clone_size: few; v_call: TRBV6-2/TRBV6-3; j_call: TRBJ2-1
cdr3_nt: TGTGCCAGCAGCTCCGGGACTAGCCCACCCTACGAGCAGTACTTC; cdr3_aa: CASSSGTSPPYEQYF; d_call: TRBD2; clone_size: few; v_call: TRBV7-6; j_call: TRBJ2-7
cdr3_nt: TGCGCCAGCAGCCCAGGCAGGGAGCAGCCCCAGCATTTT; cdr3_aa: CASSPGREQPQHF; d_call: NA; clone_size: many; v_call: TRBV4-3; j_call: TRBJ1-5
cdr3_nt: TGTGCCAGCAGTTTGGCCGTGAACACTGAAGCTTTCTTT; cdr3_aa: CASSLAVNTEAFF; d_call: NA; clone_size: NA; v_call: TRBV12-3/TRBV12-4; j_call: TRBJ1-1
cdr3_nt: TGTGCCAGTAGTATGGACAATCAGCCCCAGCATTTT; cdr3_aa: CASSMDNQPQHF; d_call: NA; clone_size: NA; v_call: TRBV19; j_call: TRBJ1-5
cdr3_nt: TGCAGTGCTTCCGGGACAGGAGGACTAGCGGGATTGGATGAGCAGTTCTTC; cdr3_aa: CSASGTGGLAGLDEQFF; d_call: TRBD2; clone_size: NA; v_call: TRBV20-1; j_call: TRBJ2-1
cdr3_nt: TGCAGTGCTAGAGGGCTCCTCACTAATGAAAAACTGTTTTTT; cdr3_aa: CSARGLLTNEKLFF; d_call: NA; clone_size: NA; v_call: TRBV20-1; j_call: TRBJ1-4
cdr3_nt: TGCAGTTCAAGGGGGGGCCGTACTGAAGCTTTCTTT; cdr3_aa: CSSRGGRTEAFF; d_call: NA; clone_size: many; v_call: TRBV20-1; j_call: TRBJ1-1
cdr3_nt: TGCAGTGCTAGAGATGCGGCAGAGACCGGGGAGCTGTTTTTT; cdr3_aa: CSARDAAETGELFF; d_call: NA; clone_size: NA; v_call: TRBV20-1; j_call: TRBJ2-2
cdr3_nt: TGTGCCATCAGTTATGACGGAGGTGACTACGAGCAGTACTTC; cdr3_aa: CAISYDGGDYEQYF; d_call: NA; clone_size: many; v_call: TRBV10-3; j_call: TRBJ2-7
cdr3_nt: TGTGCCAGCAGCCAAAAGGGACCTAATAATTCACCCCTCCACTTT; cdr3_aa: CASSQKGPNNSPLHF; d_call: NA; clone_size: many; v_call: TRBV3-1; j_call: TRBJ1-6
cdr3_nt: TGTGCCAGTAGTATAGGTGGTAGCGGAATCCCCTACGAGCAGTACTTC; cdr3_aa: CASSIGGSGIPYEQYF; d_call: NA; clone_size: NA; v_call: TRBV19; j_call: TRBJ2-7
cdr3_nt: TGTACCACCCGAGGGGGGAACACTGAAGCTTTCTTT; cdr3_aa: CTTRGGNTEAFF; d_call: NA; clone_size: NA; v_call: TRBV10-3; j_call: TRBJ1-1
cdr3_nt: TGTGCCACCAGCAGAGGAGGGGGGGCGACTCAGCCCCAGCATTTT; cdr3_aa: CATSRGGGATQPQHF; d_call: NA; clone_size: NA; v_call: TRBV15; j_call: TRBJ1-5
cdr3_nt: TGTGCCAGCAGTGCGGCAGGGGGCGAGGGCTACACCTTC; cdr3_aa: CASSAAGGEGYTF; d_call: TRBD1; clone_size: few; v_call: TRBV25-1; j_call: TRBJ1-2
cdr3_nt: TGTGCCTGGAGCCGACAGGATACTAGCACAGATACGCAGTATTTT; cdr3_aa: CAWSRQDTSTDTQYF; d_call: NA; clone_size: few; v_call: TRBV30; j_call: TRBJ2-3
cdr3_nt: TGTGCCTGGAGTGTAAGAGGGGCTGGGGCCAACGTCCTGACTTTC; cdr3_aa: CAWSVRGAGANVLTF; d_call: NA; clone_size: few; v_call: TRBV30; j_call: TRBJ2-6
cdr3_nt: TGTGCCAGTAGTATTACGGGGTCCGGAAACACCATATATTTT; cdr3_aa: CASSITGSGNTIYF; d_call: NA; clone_size: NA; v_call: TRBV19; j_call: TRBJ1-3
cdr3_nt: TGCAGCGTTGGGCCCTCCGGGGCTGAAGCTTTCTTT; cdr3_aa: CSVGPSGAEAFF; d_call: NA; clone_size: NA; v_call: TRBV29-1; j_call: TRBJ1-1
cdr3_nt: TGTGCCAGTGTTTTAAACACCGGGGAGCTGTTTTTT; cdr3_aa: CASVLNTGELFF; d_call: NA; clone_size: many; v_call: TRBV19; j_call: TRBJ2-2
cdr3_nt: TGTGCCACCCAACGGGCTGTGACCACTGAAGCTTTCTTT; cdr3_aa: CATQRAVTTEAFF; d_call: NA; clone_size: few; v_call: TRBV15; j_call: TRBJ1-1
cdr3_nt: TGTGCCAGCAGCTTAGACGTACAAGAGACCCAGTACTTC; cdr3_aa: CASSLDVQETQYF; d_call: NA; clone_size: once; v_call: TRBV7-9; j_call: TRBJ2-5
cdr3_nt: TGTGCCAGCGAGATGGGGGGTGCACGAGAAGAGACCCAGTACTTC; cdr3_aa: CASEMGGAREETQYF; d_call: NA; clone_size: NA; v_call: TRBV5-4; j_call: TRBJ2-5
cdr3_nt: TGTGCCGGGTCGACAGGAGATCAGCCCCAGCATTTT; cdr3_aa: CAGSTGDQPQHF; d_call: NA; clone_size: many; v_call: TRBV28; j_call: TRBJ1-5
cdr3_nt: TGCAGCGTCGGACCTGGGGCCAACGTCCTGACTTTC; cdr3_aa: CSVGPGANVLTF; d_call: NA; clone_size: NA; v_call: TRBV29-1; j_call: TRBJ2-6